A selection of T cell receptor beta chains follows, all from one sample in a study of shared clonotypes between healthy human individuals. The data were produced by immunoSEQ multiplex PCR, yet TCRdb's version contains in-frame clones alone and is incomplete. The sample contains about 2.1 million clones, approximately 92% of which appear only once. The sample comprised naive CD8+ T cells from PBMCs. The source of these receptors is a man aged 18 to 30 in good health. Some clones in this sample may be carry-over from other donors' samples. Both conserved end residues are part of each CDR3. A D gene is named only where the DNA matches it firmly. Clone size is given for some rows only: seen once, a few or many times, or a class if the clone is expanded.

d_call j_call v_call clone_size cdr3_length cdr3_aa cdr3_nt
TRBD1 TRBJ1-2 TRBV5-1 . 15 CASSLDEGARGGYTF TGCGCCAGCAGCTTGGATGAGGGGGCGAGGGGTGGCTACACCTTC
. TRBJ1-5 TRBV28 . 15 CASSLEDRLIAAQHF TGTGCCAGCAGCCTAGAAGACAGGTTAATCGCGGCCCAGCATTTT
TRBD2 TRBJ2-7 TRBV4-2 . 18 CASSPGLARHRESYEQYF TGTGCCAGCAGCCCTGGACTAGCCAGGCATCGCGAGAGCTACGAGCAGTACTTC
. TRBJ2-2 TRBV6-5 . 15 CASSPSSSNTGELFF TGTGCCAGCAGCCCTAGCAGTTCGAACACCGGGGAGCTGTTTTTT
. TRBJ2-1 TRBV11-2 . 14 CASRRGREFNEQFF TGTGCCAGCCGCCGTGGGCGGGAATTCAATGAGCAGTTCTTC
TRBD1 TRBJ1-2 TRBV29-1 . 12 CSVKGTDYGYTF TGCAGCGTTAAAGGGACAGACTATGGCTACACCTTC
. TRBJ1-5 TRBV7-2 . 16 CASSLVQAYNNQPQHF TGTGCCAGCAGCTTAGTGCAGGCTTATAACAATCAGCCCCAGCATTTT
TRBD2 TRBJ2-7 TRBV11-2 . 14 CASSSGLVTYEQYF TGTGCCAGCAGCTCGGGACTAGTCACCTACGAGCAGTACTTC
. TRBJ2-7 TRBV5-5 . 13 CASSLGDTYEQYF TGTGCCAGCAGCTTGGGGGACACCTACGAGCAGTACTTC
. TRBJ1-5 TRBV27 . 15 CASSSGSEGSQPQHF TGTGCCAGCAGTTCAGGGTCCGAAGGGAGCCAGCCCCAGCATTTT
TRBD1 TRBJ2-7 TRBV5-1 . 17 CASSLGDRGRTGYEQYF TGCGCCAGCAGCTTGGGGGACAGGGGGCGTACCGGCTACGAGCAGTACTTC
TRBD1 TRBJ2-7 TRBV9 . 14 CASSPRDRVYEQYF TGTGCCAGCAGCCCTCGGGACAGGGTCTACGAGCAGTACTTC
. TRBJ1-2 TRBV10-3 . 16 CAISEARGEGHYGYTF TGTGCCATCAGTGAGGCCCGCGGGGAGGGCCACTATGGCTACACCTTC
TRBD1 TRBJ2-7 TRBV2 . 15 CASALTGVISYEQYF TGTGCCAGCGCCTTGACAGGGGTGATCTCCTACGAGCAGTACTTC
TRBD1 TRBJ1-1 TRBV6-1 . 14 CATQRKGAVSEAFF TGTGCCACCCAAAGAAAGGGGGCGGTTTCTGAAGCTTTCTTT
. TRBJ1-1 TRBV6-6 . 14 CASTPWTGNTEAFF TGTGCCAGCACCCCCTGGACGGGGAACACTGAAGCTTTCTTT
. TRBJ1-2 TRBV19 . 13 CASSIHSNYGYTF TGTGCCAGTAGTATTCACAGCAACTATGGCTACACCTTC
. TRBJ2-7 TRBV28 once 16 CASSSRAPRKPYEQYF TGTGCCAGCAGTTCCCGGGCCCCCCGTAAGCCCTACGAGCAGTACTTC